These 18 T cell receptor beta chains share one sample of origin, sequenced in a study of T-cell reconstitution after alpha-beta-depleted transplantation in children (TCRdb year 2016). Libraries were made using PCR. Sequenced on an Illumina HiSeq 2500. TCR libraries were prepared with molecular barcoding, using unique molecular identifiers to normalize TCRbeta repertoire quantification. TCRdb trimmed the raw reads at Q25, called clones with MiXCR and kept productive beta chains. Each CDR3 protein gets just one entry, which takes the most common genes and DNA from the rows behind it. The sample contains 350,000 to 500,000 distinct CDR3 sequences, approximately 41% of them found a single time. The ten biggest clones cover roughly a quarter of the sample. The treatment or condition label of this sample denotes: allogeneic hematopoietic cell transplantation with graft depleted of TCRalphabeta T cells and CD19 B cells.

The material sequenced was PBMCs, taken before TCRalphabeta/CD19-depleted stem cell transplant. The receptor set was obtained from a girl aged 2 to 10 with aplastic anemia, due to receive a stem cell transplant.

This chain connects TRBV29-1 to TRBJ2-7; the D gene is possibly TRBD1 (5 bases). The V and J ends lost 2 bases and 6 bases respectively, with 8 bases between them. The germline V gene encodes CDR1 SQVTM and CDR2 ANQGSEA. This CDR3 is 11 amino acids long. CDR3 protein: CSVEQGREQYF. Written as DNA, the CDR3 is TGCAGCGTTGAACAGGGTCGCGAGCAGTACTTC.

The V and J genes are TRBV28 and TRBJ1-2; D is unclear. This CDR3 has 13 amino acids. Germline assignment: CDR1 MDHEN and CDR2 SYDVKM. V was shortened by 10 bases and J by 3 bases, with 15 bases between the two germline ends. CDR3 residues: CATTLRAYYGYTF. The CDR3 DNA sequence: TGTGCCACCACTCTGAGGGCGTACTATGGCTACACCTTC.

This clonotype was counted only a few times. The genes are TRBV15 and TRBJ2-3; D gene uncertain. Per the germline V gene, CDR1 is LNHNV and CDR2 is YYDKDF (reference sequence). CDR3 length: 17 residues. V was pared by 0 bases and J by 0 bases, with 13 bases between. The CDR3 loop is CATSRDRQVTSTDTQYF. CDR3 coding DNA: TGTGCCACCAGCAGAGATCGCCAAGTAACTAGCACAGATACGCAGTATTTT.

V gene TRBV20-1 combines with J gene TRBJ2-5; 12 bases are shared with TRBD2. The CDR3 is made up of 15 amino acids. The ends lost 4 bases at V and 5 bases at J; junction bases unmatched: 8. From germline, CDR1 is DFQATT and CDR2 SNEGSKA (reference sequence). The CDR3, as DNA: TGCAGTGCTAATCCTAGCGGGAGGGCCGGGGAGACCCAGTACTTC. As protein: CSANPSGRAGETQYF.

This clonotype was counted a few times. The V call is TRBV29-1, the J call TRBJ2-1, with D tentatively TRBD2 (5 bases). The CDR3 has 12 amino acids. The germline gives CDR1 SQVTM, CDR2 ANQGSEA. The V gene lost 3 bases and the J gene lost 9 bases, with 12 bases spanning the gap. The DNA of the CDR3 is TGCAGCGTTGAGGTAATGGGGAGTGAGCAGTTCTTC. Translation: CSVEVMGSEQFF.

This clonotype was detected many times. The gene calls are TRBV5-6 and TRBJ2-5; 7 positions match TRBD1. V shed 5 bases, J shed 5 bases, and the junction held 9 bases outside the gene matches. This CDR3 region has 14 residues. Germline-derived CDR1 and CDR2 are SGHDT and YYEEEE. The CDR3 DNA follows: TGTGCCAGCAGGTTTAACAGGGGATTCGAGACCCAGTACTTC. It codes for CASRFNRGFETQYF.

The V gene is TRBV20-1, the J gene TRBJ2-5; the match to TRBD2 covers 9 bases. The V gene end was trimmed by 6 bases and the J gene end by 1 base; junction bases not matched to a gene: 9. Germline V CDR1 and CDR2: DFQATT, SNEGSKA (reference sequence). The CDR3 extends over 15 amino acids. CDR3 coding DNA: TGCAGTGCGGGCCTAGCGGGAACCACCCAAGAGACCCAGTACTTC. Protein product: CSAGLAGTTQETQYF.

This clonotype was observed a handful of times. The J gene is TRBJ2-5, the V gene TRBV4-1, with 8 bases lining up with TRBD1. Germline CDR1 reads MGHRA; CDR2 reads YSYEKL. The V and J ends lost 0 bases and 5 bases, in that order; junction bases with no gene match: 5. This CDR3 spans 15 amino acids. CDR3 residues: CASSQDGTGLETQYF. The CDR3, as DNA: TGCGCCAGCAGCCAAGATGGGACAGGCCTGGAGACCCAGTACTTC.

The chain joins TRBV11-1 to TRBJ2-1; D ambiguous. The CDR3 totals 16 residues. Per the germline V gene, CDR1 is SGHAT and CDR2 is FQDESV (reference sequence). Between the trimmed V and J ends, which lost 0 bases and 2 bases, there was a span of 11 bases. Here the CDR3 DNA reads TGTGCCAGCAGCTTAGCGCTGGGCCGTACCTACAATGAGCAGTTCTTC. It is translated as CASSLALGRTYNEQFF.

This clonotype has ten or more counts. The chain links TRBV12-5 to TRBJ2-7; a possible D gene is TRBD1 (6 bases). The germline gives CDR1 LGHNT, CDR2 FRNRAP. Trimming left V 5 bases short and J 1 base short, with 9 bases between. This CDR3 spans 13 amino acids. CDR3 coding DNA: TGTGCTAGTGGTCCTACAGGGTCCTACGAGCAGTACTTC. Protein sequence: CASGPTGSYEQYF.

In this sample, this clonotype turned up a few times. The rearrangement links TRBV10-3 to TRBJ2-5; TRBD2 is a possible D gene (6 bases). Germline V lookup: CDR1 ENHRY, CDR2 SYGVKD. This CDR3 comprises 14 residues. Trimming shortened V by 3 bases and J by 1 base, and 9 bases separated the two germline ends. In DNA form, the CDR3 reads TGTGCCATCAGTGACTCGGGACTCCAAGAGACCCAGTACTTC. Translation gives CAISDSGLQETQYF.

This chain joins TRBV7-2 and TRBJ2-6; D could derive from TRBD1 or TRBD2 (6 bases each). Trimming removed 5 bases at V and 0 bases at J, with 11 bases between. Germline values: CDR1 SGHTA, CDR2 FQGNSA. The CDR3 has 16 amino acids. The CDR3 bases are TGTGCCAGCAGCCCTGGGGGGCCCTCTGGGGCCAACGTCCTGACTTTC. It encodes CASSPGGPSGANVLTF.

This clonotype appeared a few times. This chain uses TRBV3-1 with TRBJ2-1; 7 bases are shared with TRBD2. The V gene's germline CDR1 is LGHDT and CDR2 YNNKEL (reference sequence). V lost 1 base and J lost 4; bases outside the gene matches: 7. The CDR3 extends over 16 amino acids. In nucleotides, the CDR3 is TGTGCCAGCAGCCAAGTGGGGACGGGAGGTTACAATGAGCAGTTCTTC. It specifies CASSQVGTGGYNEQFF.

This clonotype showed up many times. V gene TRBV7-2 combines with J gene TRBJ1-6, with D uncertain. V lost 4 bases to trimming and J lost 5 bases, with 9 bases between them. Germline loops: CDR1 SGHTA, CDR2 FQGNSA. The CDR3 has 14 amino acids. The chain's CDR3 is CASSSTWNNSPLHF. CDR3 bases: TGTGCCAGCAGCTCCACCTGGAATAATTCACCCCTCCACTTT.

This clonotype was recorded once. The CDR3 bases are TGCAGTGCCGGTACAGGGACCTACGAGCAGTACTTC. Translation gives CSAGTGTYEQYF. The chain employs TRBV20-1 and TRBJ2-7; tentatively, D is TRBD1 (6 bases). This CDR3 is 12 amino acids long. V was shortened by 6 bases and J by 2 bases, with 11 bases between the two germline ends. Germline V CDR1 and CDR2: DFQATT, SNEGSKA (reference sequence).

This clonotype has just a few counts. The chain uses TRBV12-3 or TRBV12-4 and TRBJ2-2; D remains unclear. The CDR3 length is 12 residues. The V end was cut by 9 bases, the J end by 1 base, with 6 bases between. CDR3 sequence (DNA): TGTGCCAGTCTAGAGAACACCGGGGAGCTGTTTTTT. This sequence encodes CASLENTGELFF.

This chain connects TRBV7-9 to TRBJ1-6, with D tentatively TRBD1 (5 bases). Germline CDR1 reads SEHNR; CDR2 reads FQNEAQ (reference sequence). Deletions cut 3 bases from V and 5 bases from J, with 11 bases between. The CDR3 spans 15 residues. The CDR3: CASSLGPADNSPLHF. DNA for the CDR3: TGTGCCAGCAGCTTGGGGCCAGCGGATAATTCACCCCTCCACTTT.

V and J are TRBV28 and TRBJ2-3; D is perhaps TRBD2 (5 bases). Trimming removed 1 base from V and 0 bases from J, with 14 bases in between. Germline V gives CDR1 MDHEN, CDR2 SYDVKM. CDR3 length: 17 residues. CDR3 in amino acids: CASSLFRGTASTDTQYF. In nucleotides, the CDR3 is TGTGCCAGCAGTTTATTTCGGGGAACCGCAAGCACAGATACGCAGTATTTT.